This T cell receptor (beta chain) was captured by sequencing in a study of PD-L1 blockade in urothelial cancer. Study-wide background: Atezolizumab was started by patients around 2014 at 1,200 mg intravenously every 3 weeks.

Between the trimmed V and J ends, which lost 0 bases and 7 bases, there was a span of 9 bases. The CDR3 spans 13 residues. CDR1 is ENHRY, CDR2 SYGVKD, per germline. This clone was seen only once. The antigen is unknown. Indicated time point: pretreatment peripheral blood. Synthetic spike-ins, TCR analog templates, were added into each PCR. Assay used: immunoSEQ multiplex PCR; TCRdb lists only in-frame clones, some missing. The table records fewer than 50,000 clones, approximately 79% of them present only once. Broader study findings: Blood TCR clonality below the median before treatment was a predictor of better survival. Patients who had durable benefit saw their tumor-associated blood clones expand more at 3 weeks.

The chain links TRBV10-3 to TRBJ2-5, with D possibly matching TRBD1 (5 bases). This receptor was taken from a man between 65 and 85 years old with urothelial cancer. Specimen: PBMCs, collected around atezolizumab (anti-PD-L1) treatment. The CDR3 region is CAISESQQGTQYF. CDR3 nucleotide sequence: TGTGCCATCAGTGAGTCCCAGCAGGGGACCCAGTACTTC.